This T cell receptor beta chain was sequenced in a study of response to subunit inactivated influenza vaccine (dated by TCRdb to between 2018 and 2020). In the study overall: The study used deep quantitative T cell receptor repertoire profiling to track responses to a trivalent subunit inactivated influenza vaccine. What the research found in general, with its limitations: The authors proposed that each seasonal influenza vaccination may bring in only a limited number of new T cells.

In light of the paper, this sample's time point label describes: around 47 days after influenza vaccine administration. This clonotype was detected a few times. Its binding antigen is unknown. It has no much larger one-base neighbor in the sample; base qualities were not kept. Libraries came from RT-PCR. The sample was run on an Illumina HiSeq 2500. In TCRdb, the public reads were trimmed at Q25 with fastp and aligned with MiXCR, with productive beta chains retained. CDR3 protein duplicates are merged, each entry listing the most common genes and DNA. This sample is represented by 150,000 to 200,000 distinct CDR3 sequences; approximately 11% of them were singletons. About an eighth of the sample is in the top ten clones. CDR1 SGHTA and CDR2 FQGNSA are derived from the germline V gene. V is shortened by 3 bases, J by 2 bases, and the region joining them spans 4 bases. The cysteine opens and the phenylalanine closes a CDR3 of 12 amino acids. Of all the DNA, just the CDR3 is kept, 36 bases in frame from base 1.

This clonotype was sampled from a man between 45 and 60 years old who received an inactivated influenza vaccine. Donor details come from another sample of the same person, matched by shared clones. This material consisted of non-naive T cells sorted from PBMCs, taken roughly 6 weeks after vaccination. The sample's cell subset or site, from its label and the paper: memory T cell fraction. The chain is made from TRBV7-2 and TRBJ1-2; no D gene is confidently identified. In nucleotides, the sequence is TGTGCCAGCAGCTTCCGGAACTATGGCTACACCTTC. Its protein is CASSFRNYGYTF. Beyond the CDR3, the reference TRBV7-2 and TRBJ1-2 genes provide the residues; the full variable domain reads: GAGVSQSPSNKVTEKGKDVELRCDPISGHTALYWYRQSLGQGLEFLIYFQGNSAPDKSGLPSDRFSAERTGGSVSTLTIQRTQQEDSAVYLCASSFRNYGYTFGSGTRLTVV.